This is a list of T cell receptor beta chains from one sample in a study of cytomegalovirus exposure and HLA in healthy donors. Sequenced by immunoSEQ multiplex PCR; TCRdb stores in-frame clones only, minus some. The sample holds roughly 150,000 clones; approximately 82% are singletons and the top ten take about 11%. What was sequenced was PBMCs. The origin of the receptors is a man between 18 and 29 years old in good health and CMV-seropositive. Both conserved end residues are part of each CDR3. The D gene is left open where the match is weak. Rows give clone size only sometimes, using once, few, many, or a class for an expanded clone.

abundance | j_gene | d_gene | v_gene | len | CDR3nt | CDR3aa
- | TRBJ1-2 | TRBD1 | TRBV6-5 | 14 | TGTGCCAGCACCCCGGGACAGGGGGTTTTTGGCTACACCTTC | CASTPGQGVFGYTF
few | TRBJ1-1 | - | TRBV19 | 13 | TGTGCCAGTAGTATTTGGGGGGACACTGAAGCTTTCTTT | CASSIWGDTEAFF
- | TRBJ1-5 | TRBD1 | TRBV30 | 15 | TGTGCCTGGAGTCTTCGACAGGGGGGTTGGCAGCCCCAGCATTTT | CAWSLRQGGWQPQHF
- | TRBJ2-7 | TRBD1 | TRBV28 | 15 | TGTGCCAGCAGGTTCCCCGGACAGGGATTCTCCGAGCAGTACTTC | CASRFPGQGFSEQYF
- | TRBJ2-2 | - | TRBV19 | 14 | TGTGCCACCCAGTCTCGGGTGGACACCGGGGAGCTGTTTTTT | CATQSRVDTGELFF
- | TRBJ2-7 | - | TRBV4-2 | 16 | TGTGCCAGCAGCCAAGACCACATAGCAGGGACCTACGAGCAGTACTTC | CASSQDHIAGTYEQYF
- | TRBJ2-1 | - | TRBV6-4 | 16 | TGTGCCAGCAGTGAATCGGGAGACCTTAGGGAGAATGAGCAGTTCTTC | CASSESGDLRENEQFF
- | TRBJ1-2 | TRBD1 | TRBV27 | 15 | TGTGCCAGCAGTTTGACAGGGGGCGCGTCCAATGGCTACACCTTC | CASSLTGGASNGYTF
- | TRBJ2-7 | TRBD2 | TRBV6-5 | 13 | TGTGCCACCGGGGGGGACGGAACCTACGAGCAGTACTTC | CATGGDGTYEQYF
once | TRBJ2-1 | - | TRBV7-8 | 13 | TGTGCCAGCAGCTTAGGTTATAACAATGAGCAGTTCTTC | CASSLGYNNEQFF
- | TRBJ1-1 | - | TRBV20-1 | 10 | TGCAGTGCAAAGCCCACTGAAGCTTTCTTT | CSAKPTEAFF
- | TRBJ2-7 | TRBD1 | TRBV7-2 | 16 | TGTGCCAGCAGCTCCGGGACAGGGGGCGCGGCTAGCCGGCAGTACTTC | CASSSGTGGAASRQYF
- | TRBJ2-7 | - | TRBV29-1 | 12 | TGCAGCGTTGGCTCCACAGACTACGAGCAGTACTTC | CSVGSTDYEQYF
- | TRBJ1-2 | - | TRBV25-1 | 13 | TGTGCCAGCAGTGCTCGGGGAGCCTATGGCTACACCTTC | CASSARGAYGYTF
- | TRBJ2-3 | - | TRBV7-9 | 16 | TGTGCCAGCAGCTCGAGGACAGTTCTCTCCCCAGATACGCAGTATTTT | CASSSRTVLSPDTQYF
- | TRBJ2-5 | TRBD2 | TRBV2 | 15 | TGTGCCAGCAGTGGGGGACTAGCGGAACAAGAGACCCAGTACTTC | CASSGGLAEQETQYF
- | TRBJ2-5 | - | TRBV2 | 12 | TGTGCCCTGGCTAACGGGTATAAGACCCAGTACTTC | CALANGYKTQYF
- | TRBJ2-7 | TRBD2 | TRBV5-4 | 14 | TGTGCCACCCGAGCTAGCGGGAGTACTTACGAGCAGTACTTC | CATRASGSTYEQYF
once | TRBJ2-2 | TRBD2 | TRBV5-4 | 16 | TGTGCCAGCAGCTCCTGGGGGGGGTTGAGGTCCGGGGAGCTGTTTTTT | CASSSWGGLRSGELFF
- | TRBJ2-5 | TRBD2 | TRBV18 | 14 | TGTGCCAGCTCAGATAGCGGGACCGAAAAGACCCAGTACTTC | CASSDSGTEKTQYF
- | TRBJ2-7 | - | TRBV28 | 14 | TGTGCCAGCAGTTTCCGGCAGCGGAACTACGAGCAGTACTTC | CASSFRQRNYEQYF
- | TRBJ1-4 | TRBD1 | TRBV6-5 | 15 | TGTGCCAGCAGTGCCTCGACAGGGATTAATGAAAAACTGTTTTTT | CASSASTGINEKLFF
- | TRBJ2-3 | TRBD2 | TRBV6-5 | 16 | TGTGCCAGCAGTTACTCGCGGGAGGATAGCACAGATACGCAGTATTTT | CASSYSREDSTDTQYF
- | TRBJ2-1 | - | TRBV7-3 | 14 | TGTGCCAGCAGCTACGGACAGACTTACAATGAGCAGTTCTTC | CASSYGQTYNEQFF
- | TRBJ2-5 | TRBD2 | TRBV5-1 | 16 | TGCGCCAGCAGCTTGGCCAAGGCGGGAGCGGGGGAGACCCAGTACTTC | CASSLAKAGAGETQYF
once | TRBJ2-1 | - | TRBV20-1 | 11 | TGCAGTGCTAGAAACGAGAATGAGCAGTTCTTC | CSARNENEQFF
once | TRBJ1-4 | TRBD1 | TRBV19 | 14 | TGTGCCAGTAAAGCAGGGGGCGCCGGTGAAAAACTGTTTTTT | CASKAGGAGEKLFF
once | TRBJ2-2 | - | TRBV28 | 16 | TGTGCCAGCAGTTTACAGGGGATAGTCAAGTCCGGGGAGCTGTTTTTT | CASSLQGIVKSGELFF
- | TRBJ1-2 | - | TRBV4-1 | 16 | TGCGCCAGCAGCCAACCTCAGACGCGGACTAACTATGGCTACACCTTC | CASSQPQTRTNYGYTF
- | TRBJ1-4 | TRBD1 | TRBV4-2 | 16 | TGTGCCAGCAGCCAAGATACGGGACAGGGGGACGAAAAACTGTTTTTT | CASSQDTGQGDEKLFF
- | TRBJ2-7 | - | TRBV6-1 | 12 | TGTGCCAGCAGTCGAGGTGACTACGAGCAGTACTTC | CASSRGDYEQYF
few | TRBJ1-1 | - | TRBV27 | 14 | TGTGCCAGCAGTTTCGGGGGTGGAGGCACTGAAGCTTTCTTT | CASSFGGGGTEAFF
- | TRBJ1-5 | - | TRBV7-2 | 12 | TGTGCCAGCAGCAATAGGGGGTGGCCCCAGCATTTT | CASSNRGWPQHF
few | TRBJ2-5 | TRBD2 | TRBV29-1 | 18 | TGCAGCCTCTCTGGGGGGGGGTTGGAGGAGGGTGCCCGGGAGACCCAGTACTTC | CSLSGGGLEEGARETQYF
- | TRBJ2-3 | TRBD2 | TRBV6-1 | 17 | TGTGCCAGCAGTGAAGCCCGGGCAGGGACTAGATCAGATACGCAGTATTTT | CASSEARAGTRSDTQYF
- | TRBJ2-7 | TRBD2 | TRBV28 | 15 | TGTGCCAGCAGTTTGCCTAGCGGGAGGTCCAACGAGCAGTACTTC | CASSLPSGRSNEQYF
few | TRBJ2-7 | TRBD1 | TRBV5-1 | 15 | TGCGCCAGCAGCTTGGGGGACAGGATGGCCTACGAGCAGTACTTC | CASSLGDRMAYEQYF
few | TRBJ2-4 | - | TRBV9 | 13 | TGTGCCAGCAGCGTAGACTTCTTGGGCGTTCAGTACTTC | CASSVDFLGVQYF
- | TRBJ2-1 | TRBD1 | TRBV7-2 | 14 | TGTGCCAGCAGCCTGCCCGGGACAGGGCATGAGCAGTTCTTC | CASSLPGTGHEQFF
- | TRBJ1-5 | - | TRBV19 | 14 | TGTGCCAGTAGTATGGACAGTCCCAATCAGCCCCAGCATTTT | CASSMDSPNQPQHF
- | TRBJ1-5 | TRBD1 | TRBV28 | 15 | TGTGCCAGCCTTCCCCCCCGACAGGGCAGTCAGCCCCAGCATTTT | CASLPPRQGSQPQHF
- | TRBJ2-7 | TRBD2 | TRBV30 | 13 | TGTGCCTGGAGTGAGGGACTAGTCCTGGCCCTGTACTTC | CAWSEGLVLALYF
- | TRBJ2-1 | - | TRBV18 | 13 | TGTGCCAGCTCACCCCTAGGTGGTAATGAGCAGTTCTTC | CASSPLGGNEQFF
- | TRBJ1-1 | TRBD1 | TRBV7-3 | 15 | TGTGCCAGCAGCCTCCACAGGGGGCTGGCCACTGAAGCTTTCTTT | CASSLHRGLATEAFF
few | TRBJ2-5 | - | TRBV6-1 | 13 | TGTGCCAGCAGTGAACAGGTCCGAGAGACCCAGTACTTC | CASSEQVRETQYF
- | TRBJ2-7 | - | TRBV9 | 11 | TGTGCCAGCAGCGCAGGGATCGAGCAGTACTTC | CASSAGIEQYF
- | TRBJ2-7 | TRBD1 | TRBV2 | 15 | TGTGCCAGCAGGGAAGGGACAGGGGGGTCCTACGAGCAGTACTTC | CASREGTGGSYEQYF
- | TRBJ2-3 | TRBD2 | TRBV19 | 14 | TGTGCCACGCAAAGCGGGAGGGCCGTAGATACGCAGTATTTT | CATQSGRAVDTQYF
- | TRBJ2-7 | - | TRBV15 | 16 | TGTGCCACCAGCAGAGATCCCGCGGGCACGGGGTACGAGCAGTACTTC | CATSRDPAGTGYEQYF
few | TRBJ2-7 | TRBD1 | TRBV18 | 15 | TGTGCCAGCTCACCAAGCACAGGGGGACAATACGAGCAGTACTTC | CASSPSTGGQYEQYF
- | TRBJ1-1 | - | TRBV28 | 17 | TGTGCCAGCAGTTTAGATTACAGGGACGATGTTCCTGGGCGGGCTTTCTTT | CASSLDYRDDVPGRAFF
- | TRBJ2-1 | TRBD2 | TRBV7-9 | 17 | TGTGCCAGCAGCTTAGCGGCGGGGGGCAGCACCTACAATGAGCAGTTCTTC | CASSLAAGGSTYNEQFF